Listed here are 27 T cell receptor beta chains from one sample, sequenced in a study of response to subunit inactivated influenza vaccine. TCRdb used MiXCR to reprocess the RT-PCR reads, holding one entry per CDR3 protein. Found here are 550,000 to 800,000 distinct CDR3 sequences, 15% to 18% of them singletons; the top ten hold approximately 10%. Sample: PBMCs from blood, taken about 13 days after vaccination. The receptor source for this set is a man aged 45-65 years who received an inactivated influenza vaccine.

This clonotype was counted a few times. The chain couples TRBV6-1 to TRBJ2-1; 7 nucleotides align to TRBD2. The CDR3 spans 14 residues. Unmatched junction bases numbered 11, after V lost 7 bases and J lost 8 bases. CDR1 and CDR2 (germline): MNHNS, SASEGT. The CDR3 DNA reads TGTGCCAGCACCGCCGGCCTCGCGGGGGATGAGCAGTTCTTC. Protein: CASTAGLAGDEQFF.

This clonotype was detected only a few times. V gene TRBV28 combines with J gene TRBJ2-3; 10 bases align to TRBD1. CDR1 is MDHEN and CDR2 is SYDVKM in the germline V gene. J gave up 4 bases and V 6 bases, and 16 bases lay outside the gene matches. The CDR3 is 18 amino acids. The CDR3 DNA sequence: TGTGCCAGCAGGCCCCCCGGGACAGGGGATATCTACGCAGATACGCAGTATTTT. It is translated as CASRPPGTGDIYADTQYF.

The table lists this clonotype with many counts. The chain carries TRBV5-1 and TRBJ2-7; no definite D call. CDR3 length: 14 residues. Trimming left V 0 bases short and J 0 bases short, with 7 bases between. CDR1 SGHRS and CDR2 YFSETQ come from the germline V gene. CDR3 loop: CASSLEAYSYEQYF. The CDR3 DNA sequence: TGCGCCAGCAGCTTGGAAGCGTACTCCTACGAGCAGTACTTC.

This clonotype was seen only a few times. This CDR3 reads CSAREVGRAAYNEQFF. The DNA of the CDR3 is TGCAGTGCTAGAGAAGTGGGGCGGGCCGCATACAATGAGCAGTTCTTC. This chain connects TRBV20-1 to TRBJ2-1, with D perhaps assigned TRBD1 or TRBD2 (5 bases each). CDR3 length: 16 residues. The germline V gene encodes CDR1 DFQATT and CDR2 SNEGSKA (reference sequence). V dropped 0 bases and J dropped 4 bases, with 16 bases sitting between them.

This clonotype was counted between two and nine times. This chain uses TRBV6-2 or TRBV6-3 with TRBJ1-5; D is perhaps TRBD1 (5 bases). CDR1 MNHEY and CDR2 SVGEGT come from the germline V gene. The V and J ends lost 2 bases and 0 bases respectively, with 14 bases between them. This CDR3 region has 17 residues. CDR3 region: CASSYLPGAASNQPQHF. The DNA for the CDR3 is TGTGCCAGCAGTTACCTACCCGGGGCCGCTAGCAATCAGCCCCAGCATTTT.

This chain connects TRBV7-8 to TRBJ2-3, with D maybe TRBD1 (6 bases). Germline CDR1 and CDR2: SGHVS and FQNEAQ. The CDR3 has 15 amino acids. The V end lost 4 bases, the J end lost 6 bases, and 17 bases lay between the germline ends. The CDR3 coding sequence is TGTGCCAGCAGCTCCACCGGGACACTCTACGATACGCAGTATTTT. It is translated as CASSSTGTLYDTQYF.

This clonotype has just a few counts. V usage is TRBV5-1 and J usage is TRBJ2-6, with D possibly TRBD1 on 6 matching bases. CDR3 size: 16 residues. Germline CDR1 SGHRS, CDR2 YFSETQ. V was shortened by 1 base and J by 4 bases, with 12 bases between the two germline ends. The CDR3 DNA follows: TGCGCCAGCAGCTTGAGGGGGTTGAGAGGGGCCAACGTCCTGACTTTC. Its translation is CASSLRGLRGANVLTF. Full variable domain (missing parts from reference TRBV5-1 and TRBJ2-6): KAGVTQTPRYLIKTRGQQVTLSCSPISGHRSVSWYQQTPGQGLQFLFEYFSETQRNKGNFPGRFSGRQFSNSRSEMNVSTLELGDSALYLCASSLRGLRGANVLTFGAGSRLTVL.

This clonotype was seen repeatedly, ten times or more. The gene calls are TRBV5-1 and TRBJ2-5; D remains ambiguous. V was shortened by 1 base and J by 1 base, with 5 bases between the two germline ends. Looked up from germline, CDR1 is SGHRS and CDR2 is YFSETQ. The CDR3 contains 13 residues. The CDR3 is CASSLSPQETQYF. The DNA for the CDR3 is TGCGCCAGCAGCTTGTCCCCCCAAGAGACCCAGTACTTC.

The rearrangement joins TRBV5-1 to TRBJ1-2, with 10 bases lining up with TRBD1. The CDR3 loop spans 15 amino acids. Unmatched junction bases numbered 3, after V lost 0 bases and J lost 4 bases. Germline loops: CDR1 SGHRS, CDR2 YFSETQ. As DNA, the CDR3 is TGCGCCAGCAGCTTGGGGGACAGGGGCACCTATGGCTACACCTTC. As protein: CASSLGDRGTYGYTF.

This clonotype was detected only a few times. CDR3 DNA sequence: TGCAGTGCTAGATCTTGGACGGAGGTTGACTATGGCTACACCTTC. It codes for CSARSWTEVDYGYTF. J is TRBJ1-2 and V is TRBV20-1; the D is unclear. Per the germline V gene, CDR1 is DFQATT and CDR2 is SNEGSKA (reference sequence). Trimming left V 2 bases short and J 3 bases short, with 16 bases between. The CDR3 is made up of 15 amino acids.

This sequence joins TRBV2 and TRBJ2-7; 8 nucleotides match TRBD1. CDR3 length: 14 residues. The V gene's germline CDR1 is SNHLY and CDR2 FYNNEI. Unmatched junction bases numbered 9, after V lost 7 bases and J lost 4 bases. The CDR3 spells CASTLVDRAYEQYF. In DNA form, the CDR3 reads TGTGCCAGCACCCTCGTGGACAGGGCTTACGAGCAGTACTTC.

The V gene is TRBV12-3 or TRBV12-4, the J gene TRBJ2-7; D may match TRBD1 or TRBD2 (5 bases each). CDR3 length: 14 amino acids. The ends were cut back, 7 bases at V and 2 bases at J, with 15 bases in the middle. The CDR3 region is CASTSGTVTYEQYF. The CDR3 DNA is TGTGCCAGCACCTCAGGGACGGTAACCTACGAGCAGTACTTC.

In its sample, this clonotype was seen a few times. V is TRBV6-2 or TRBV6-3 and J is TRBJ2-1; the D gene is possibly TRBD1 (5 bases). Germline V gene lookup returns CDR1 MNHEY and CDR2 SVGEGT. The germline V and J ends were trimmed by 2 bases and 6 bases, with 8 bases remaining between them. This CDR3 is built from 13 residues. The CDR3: CASSYAGLNEQFF. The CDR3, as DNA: TGTGCCAGCAGTTACGCAGGGCTCAATGAGCAGTTCTTC.

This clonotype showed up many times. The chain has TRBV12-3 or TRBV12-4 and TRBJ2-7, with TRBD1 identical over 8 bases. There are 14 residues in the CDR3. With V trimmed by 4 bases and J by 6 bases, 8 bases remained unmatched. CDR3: CASSYQGAVSEQYF. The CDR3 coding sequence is TGTGCCAGCAGTTATCAGGGGGCAGTCTCCGAGCAGTACTTC.

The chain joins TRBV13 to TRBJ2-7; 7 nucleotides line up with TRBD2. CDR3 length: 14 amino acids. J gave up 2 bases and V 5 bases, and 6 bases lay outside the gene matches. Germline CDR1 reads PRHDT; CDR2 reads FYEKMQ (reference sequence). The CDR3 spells CASSEAGLAYEQYF. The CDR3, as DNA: TGTGCCAGCAGCGAAGCGGGATTGGCCTACGAGCAGTACTTC.

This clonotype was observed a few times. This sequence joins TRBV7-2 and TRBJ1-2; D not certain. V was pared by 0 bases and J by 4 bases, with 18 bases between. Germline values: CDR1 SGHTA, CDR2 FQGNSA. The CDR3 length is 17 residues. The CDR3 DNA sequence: TGTGCCAGCAGCTTAGCCGGGCACAGCCGATCCATCTATGGCTACACCTTC. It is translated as CASSLAGHSRSIYGYTF. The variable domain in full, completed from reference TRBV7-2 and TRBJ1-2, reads GAGVSQSPSNKVTEKGKDVELRCDPISGHTALYWYRQSLGQGLEFLIYFQGNSAPDKSGLPSDRFSAERTGGSVSTLTIQRTQQEDSAVYLCASSLAGHSRSIYGYTFGSGTRLTVV.

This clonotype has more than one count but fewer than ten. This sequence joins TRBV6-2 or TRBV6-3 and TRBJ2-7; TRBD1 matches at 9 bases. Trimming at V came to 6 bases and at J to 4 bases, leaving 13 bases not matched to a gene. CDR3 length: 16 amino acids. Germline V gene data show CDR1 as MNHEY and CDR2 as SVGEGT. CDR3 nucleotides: TGTGCCAGCAGCATAACCTCGACAGGGGGAGGTTACGAGCAGTACTTC. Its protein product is CASSITSTGGGYEQYF.

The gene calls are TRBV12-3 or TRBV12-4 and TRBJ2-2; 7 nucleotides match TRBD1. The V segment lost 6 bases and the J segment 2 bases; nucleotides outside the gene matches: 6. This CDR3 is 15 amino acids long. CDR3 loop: CASRGTEENTGELFF. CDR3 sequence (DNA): TGTGCCAGCAGAGGGACAGAGGAAAACACCGGGGAGCTGTTTTTT.

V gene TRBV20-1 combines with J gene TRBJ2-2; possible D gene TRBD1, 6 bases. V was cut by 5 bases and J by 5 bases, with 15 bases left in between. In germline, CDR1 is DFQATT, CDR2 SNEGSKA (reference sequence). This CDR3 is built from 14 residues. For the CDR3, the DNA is TGCAGTGCTTTGACAGGACGCGGGACCGGGGAGCTGTTTTTT. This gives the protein CSALTGRGTGELFF.

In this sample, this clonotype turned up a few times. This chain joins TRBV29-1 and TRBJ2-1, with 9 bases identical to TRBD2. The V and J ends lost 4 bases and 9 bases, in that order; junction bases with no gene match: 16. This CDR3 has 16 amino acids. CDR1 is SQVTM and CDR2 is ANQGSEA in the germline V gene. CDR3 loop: CSVGRVLAGAPIEQFF. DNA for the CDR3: TGCAGCGTTGGAAGGGTTTTAGCGGGGGCACCCATTGAGCAGTTCTTC.

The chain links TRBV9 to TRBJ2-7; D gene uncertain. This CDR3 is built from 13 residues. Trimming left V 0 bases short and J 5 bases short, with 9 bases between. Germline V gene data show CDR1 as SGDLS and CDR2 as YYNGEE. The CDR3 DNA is TGTGCCAGCAGCGTAGTATCTGGGGACGAGCAGTACTTC. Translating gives CASSVVSGDEQYF.

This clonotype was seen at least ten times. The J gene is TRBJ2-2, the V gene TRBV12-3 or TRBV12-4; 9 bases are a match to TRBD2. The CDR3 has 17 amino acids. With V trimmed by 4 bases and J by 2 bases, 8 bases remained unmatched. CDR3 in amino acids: CASSYWRLAVNTGELFF. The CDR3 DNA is TGTGCCAGCAGTTACTGGAGACTAGCGGTTAACACCGGGGAGCTGTTTTTT.

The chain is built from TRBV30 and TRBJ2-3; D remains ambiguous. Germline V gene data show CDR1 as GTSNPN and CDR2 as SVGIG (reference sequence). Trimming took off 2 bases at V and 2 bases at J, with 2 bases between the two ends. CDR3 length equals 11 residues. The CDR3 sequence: CAWSITDTQYF. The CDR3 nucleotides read TGTGCCTGGAGTATCACAGATACGCAGTATTTT.

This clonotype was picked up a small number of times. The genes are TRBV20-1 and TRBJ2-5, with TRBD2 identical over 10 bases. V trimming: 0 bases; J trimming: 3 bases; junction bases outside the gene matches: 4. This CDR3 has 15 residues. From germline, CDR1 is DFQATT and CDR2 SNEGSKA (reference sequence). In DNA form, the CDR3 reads TGCAGTGCTAGAGATGGAGCGGGAGGGGAAGAGACCCAGTACTTC. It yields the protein CSARDGAGGEETQYF.

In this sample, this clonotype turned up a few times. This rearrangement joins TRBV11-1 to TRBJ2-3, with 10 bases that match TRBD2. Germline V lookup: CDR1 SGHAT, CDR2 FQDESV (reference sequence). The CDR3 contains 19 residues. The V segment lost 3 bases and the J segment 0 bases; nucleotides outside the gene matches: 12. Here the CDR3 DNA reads TGTGCCAGCAGCTTTTTTAGGACTAGCGGAATTACTAGCACAGATACGCAGTATTTT. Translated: CASSFFRTSGITSTDTQYF.

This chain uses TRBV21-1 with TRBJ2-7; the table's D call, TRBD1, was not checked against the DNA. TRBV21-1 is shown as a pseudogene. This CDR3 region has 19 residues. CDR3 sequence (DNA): TGTGCCAGCAGCATTCCGGGTCCCCATTCCTTGGTAATATACTACGAGCAGTACTTC. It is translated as CASSIPGPHSLVIYYEQYF.

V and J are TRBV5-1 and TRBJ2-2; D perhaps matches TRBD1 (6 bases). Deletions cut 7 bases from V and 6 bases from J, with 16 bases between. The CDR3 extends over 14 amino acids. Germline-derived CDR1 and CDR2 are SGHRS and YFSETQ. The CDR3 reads CASVNTDRAGELFF. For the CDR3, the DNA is TGCGCCAGCGTTAATACGGACAGAGCCGGGGAGCTGTTTTTT.